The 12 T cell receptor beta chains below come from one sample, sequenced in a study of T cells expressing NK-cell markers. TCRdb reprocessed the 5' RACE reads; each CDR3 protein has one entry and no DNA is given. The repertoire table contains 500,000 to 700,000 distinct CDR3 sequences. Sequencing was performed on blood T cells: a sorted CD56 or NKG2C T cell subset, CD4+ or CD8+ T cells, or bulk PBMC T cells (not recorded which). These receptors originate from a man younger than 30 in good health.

The CDR3 sequence is CSASGTSYTGELFF. V gene TRBV20-1 combines with J gene TRBJ2-2; TCRdb calls TRBD2, which cannot be checked without DNA. CDR3 length: 14 residues. Germline V lookup: CDR1 DFQATT, CDR2 SNEGSKA (reference sequence).

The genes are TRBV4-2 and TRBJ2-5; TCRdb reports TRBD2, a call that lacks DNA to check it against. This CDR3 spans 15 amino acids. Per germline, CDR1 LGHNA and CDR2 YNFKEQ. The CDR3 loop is CASSQDVGGRETQYF.

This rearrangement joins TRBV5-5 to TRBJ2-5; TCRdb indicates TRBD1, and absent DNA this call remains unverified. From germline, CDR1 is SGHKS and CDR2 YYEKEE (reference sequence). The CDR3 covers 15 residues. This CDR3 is CASSLGGERDETQYF.

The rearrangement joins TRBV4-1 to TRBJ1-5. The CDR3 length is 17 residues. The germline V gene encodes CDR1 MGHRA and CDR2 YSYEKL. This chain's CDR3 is CASSQDLIQAAAGPQHF.

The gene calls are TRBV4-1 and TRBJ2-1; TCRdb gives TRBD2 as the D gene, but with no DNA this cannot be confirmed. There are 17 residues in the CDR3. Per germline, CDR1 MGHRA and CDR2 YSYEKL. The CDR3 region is CASSQDVSGGPPNEQFF.

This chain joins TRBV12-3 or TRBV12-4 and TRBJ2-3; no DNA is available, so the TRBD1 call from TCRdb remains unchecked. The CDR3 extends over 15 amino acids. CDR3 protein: CASRPSDRGPDTQYF.

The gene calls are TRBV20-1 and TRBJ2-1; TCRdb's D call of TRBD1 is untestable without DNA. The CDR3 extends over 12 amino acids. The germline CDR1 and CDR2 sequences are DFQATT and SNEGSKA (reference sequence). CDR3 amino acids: CSAPGAGGRKFF.

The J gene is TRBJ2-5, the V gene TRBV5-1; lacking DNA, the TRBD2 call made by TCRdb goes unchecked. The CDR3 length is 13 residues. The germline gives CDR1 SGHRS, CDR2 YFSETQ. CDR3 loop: CATRASASGDQYF.

CDR3 sequence reads: CSARDRVTSGANVLTF. This rearrangement joins TRBV20-1 to TRBJ2-6; TCRdb's D call, TRBD1, is unchecked because there is no DNA. The length of the CDR3 is 16 residues. Germline V gives CDR1 DFQATT, CDR2 SNEGSKA (reference sequence).

The CDR3 here is CASSEGRGTEAFF. V usage is TRBV25-1 and J usage is TRBJ1-1. CDR3 length: 13 residues. Germline V gives CDR1 MGHDK, CDR2 SYGVNS.

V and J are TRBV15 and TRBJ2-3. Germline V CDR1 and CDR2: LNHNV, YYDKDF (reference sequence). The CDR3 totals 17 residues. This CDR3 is CATSPKVGDKNTDTQYF.

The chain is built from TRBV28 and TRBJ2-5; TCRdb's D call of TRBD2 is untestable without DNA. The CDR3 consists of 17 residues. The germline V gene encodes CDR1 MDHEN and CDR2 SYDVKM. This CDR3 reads CASSLASVAGVSETQYF.